The 8 T cell receptor beta chains in this list originate from one sample, sequenced in a study of blood T cells in healthy people across ages. With a J-beta primer mix and a sample-barcoded 5' primer, a second PCR ran roughly 6 to 11 cycles. MiXCR, applied by TCRdb to the 5' RACE reads, yields one record per CDR3 protein. The table includes 780,000 or so distinct CDR3 sequences, approximately 25% detected once. The same data also went into a second study, on T cells of mothers and their children.

The sample was blood. These receptors all come from a boy younger than 18 in good health.

Many counts were recorded for this clonotype. The chain uses TRBV7-8 and TRBJ2-5, with a tentative D call TRBD2 (6 bases). The CDR3 has 15 amino acids. Germline CDR1 SGHVS, CDR2 FQNEAQ. The V and J ends lost 4 bases and 5 bases respectively, with 17 bases between them. This chain's CDR3 is CASSSGGGVGETQYF. Here the CDR3 DNA reads TGTGCCAGCAGCTCAGGTGGCGGGGTGGGCGAGACCCAGTACTTC.

This clonotype has more than one count but fewer than ten. V and J are TRBV6-2 or TRBV6-3 and TRBJ2-4, with 7 bases identical to TRBD1. Trimming took 6 bases from V and 7 from J; bases not matched to a gene: 6. The CDR3 sequence is 13 residues long. The germline V gene has CDR1 MNHEY and CDR2 SVGEGT. The CDR3 spells CASSVTGVNIQYF. CDR3 nucleotides: TGTGCCAGCAGCGTTACAGGGGTGAACATTCAGTACTTC.

The chain combines TRBV29-1 with TRBJ1-1; D remains unclear. With 6 bases removed from V and 4 bases from J, the gap between germline ends came to 15 bases. This CDR3 has 13 residues. The V gene's germline CDR1 is SQVTM and CDR2 ANQGSEA. CDR3 bases: TGCAGCGTGCACCGGGCCCCGTCCACTGAAGCTTTCTTT. It codes for CSVHRAPSTEAFF.

The chain joins TRBV19 to TRBJ2-3; 9 bases are shared with TRBD1. CDR3 length equals 15 residues. Trimming cost V 5 bases and J 4 bases; bases outside gene matches: 7. In germline, CDR1 is LNHDA, CDR2 SQIVND (reference sequence). CDR3 sequence: CASSEGTGMADTQYF. CDR3 bases: TGTGCCAGTAGTGAGGGGACAGGGATGGCAGATACGCAGTATTTT.

This clonotype came up a few times. This chain joins TRBV20-1 and TRBJ2-3, with TRBD2 matching over 10 bases. Germline trimming cut 5 bases from V and 3 bases from J; bases unmatched to any gene: 2. CDR3 size: 13 residues. Germline V lookup: CDR1 DFQATT, CDR2 SNEGSKA (reference sequence). The CDR3 loop is CSAETSGTDTQYF. The CDR3 bases are TGCAGTGCTGAGACTAGCGGGACAGATACGCAGTATTTT.

The sample holds a few counts of this clonotype. V is TRBV6-2 or TRBV6-3 and J is TRBJ2-5, with TRBD2 matching over 8 bases. CDR1 MNHEY and CDR2 SVGEGT come from the germline V gene. This CDR3 is 13 amino acids long. The V and J ends lost 7 bases and 3 bases, in that order; junction bases with no gene match: 4. This chain's CDR3 is CASNVLAEETQYF. CDR3 bases: TGTGCCAGCAACGTACTAGCGGAAGAGACCCAGTACTTC.

V gene TRBV28 combines with J gene TRBJ2-3, with 9 bases fitting TRBD1. The CDR3 has 16 residues. The germline CDR1 and CDR2 sequences are MDHEN and SYDVKM. J gave up 0 bases and V 3 bases, and 4 bases lay outside the gene matches. The CDR3 is CASSFSGTGSTDTQYF. As DNA, the CDR3 is TGTGCCAGCAGTTTCTCCGGGACAGGGAGCACAGATACGCAGTATTTT.

The gene calls are TRBV27 and TRBJ1-2; 7 nucleotides line up with TRBD1. This CDR3 region has 13 residues. Looked up from germline, CDR1 is MNHEY and CDR2 is SMNVEV (reference sequence). Trimming at V came to 5 bases and at J to 5 bases, leaving 5 bases not matched to a gene. The CDR3 loop reads CASSPQGWYGYTF. For the CDR3, the DNA is TGTGCCAGCAGTCCACAGGGGTGGTATGGCTACACCTTC.